The entry that follows covers one TCR beta chain sequence. What it binds is not known. The sample belongs to a study of vaccination effects on CD4 cells after COVID-19. The overall study: Researchers obtained post-vaccine samples at a median of 72 days past the second dose.

Germline values: CDR1 LGHDT, CDR2 YNNKEL (reference sequence). V was pared by 6 bases and J by 8 bases, with 12 bases between. This CDR3 has 12 amino acids. Sequencing was performed with immunoSEQ multiplex PCR; in TCRdb, only in-frame clones are kept and a portion is missing. Of roughly 27,000 clones in the sample, roughly 74% are singletons; the top ten hold roughly 15%. Within the ViraFEST assay, antigen-specific CD4+ T cells underwent expansion with viral peptide pools prior to sequencing. Subsequent to less than 13 days of culture, CD4+ T cells were isolated. Each participant was given two doses of one vaccine (BNT162b2 or mRNA-1273). In the vaccine recipients, nucleocapsid antibodies were negative and there was no prior SARS-CoV-2 infection. They grew over 1.5 million PBMC in each well, adding 10 IU/ml IL-2 and 10 ug/ml peptides. Half the medium was replaced with IL-2 medium on days 3 and 7.

Material: CD4+ T cells from PBMCs cultured with HCoV-OC43 spike peptides, obtained after COVID-19 vaccination. Subset: HCoV-OC43 spike overlapping peptide pool stimulation. This clonotype was sampled from a human donor who received a COVID-19 vaccine. The chain uses TRBV3-1 (or the pseudogene TRBV3-2) and TRBJ2-3; D is uncertain. The CDR3 DNA sequence: TGTGCCAGCAGGCAAACCGCAGGTACGCAGTATTTT. Protein: CASRQTAGTQYF.